This T cell receptor beta chain is from a study of shared clonotypes between healthy human individuals. The overall study: Samples came from two female and three male donors aged 18 to 49.

Data came from immunoSEQ multiplex PCR; TCRdb stores just in-frame clones and leaves some out. The sample holds millions of clones, 90% to 95% seen once. The donors were adults (healthy and HIV-negative) with no recent acute infections or vaccinations. The study separated CD4+ cells into CD45RA+ naive and CD45RA-negative memory subsets. A word on this clone: Other DNA sequences from this sample encode an identical CDR3 as well.

The germline gives CDR1 SGHNT, CDR2 YENEEA. V shed 5 bases and J shed 6 bases, with 14 bases lying between them. CDR3 length equals 13 residues. This sequence originates from a man younger than 35 in good health. The chain combines TRBV11-3 with TRBJ2-7; D remains ambiguous. Material for sequencing was naive CD4+ T cells sorted from blood. This sample's subset: CD45RA+ positively selected. CDR3 loop: CASSTDRGGEQYF. CDR3 coding DNA: TGTGCCAGCAGCACAGATCGAGGCGGCGAGCAGTACTTC.